The 23 T cell receptor beta chains in this list originate from one sample, sequenced in a study of blood T cell repertoires in COVID-19. TCRdb keeps only in-frame clones here, not all; method: immunoSEQ multiplex PCR. The table has 150,000 to 200,000 clones, 86% seen once; the top ten hold less than 3.5%. The sample was peripheral blood. These receptors all stem from a man aged 65 to 79 with acute or convalescent COVID-19.

The rearrangement uses TRBV29-1 and TRBJ2-3; 10 positions agree with TRBD1. J was trimmed by 4 bases and V by 8 bases; bases with no gene match: 3. CDR1 and CDR2 (germline): SQVTM, ANQGSEA. CDR3 length: 12 residues. The chain's CDR3 is CSHGQGADTQYF. The CDR3 DNA is TGCAGCCACGGACAGGGGGCAGATACGCAGTATTTT.

J is TRBJ1-1 and V is TRBV29-1; 8 nucleotides agree with TRBD1. Per germline, CDR1 SQVTM and CDR2 ANQGSEA. V dropped 6 bases and J dropped 2; count of bases not matched to a gene: 5. The CDR3 loop spans 13 amino acids. The CDR3 DNA follows: TGCAGCGTCTGGACAGGGAGAAACACTGAAGCTTTCTTT. Protein product: CSVWTGRNTEAFF.

V gene TRBV5-1 combines with J gene TRBJ1-5; D is unresolved. In germline, CDR1 is SGHRS, CDR2 YFSETQ. V dropped 3 bases and J dropped 4 bases, with 14 bases sitting between them. This CDR3 is built from 15 residues. The CDR3 DNA is TGCGCCAGCAGCTACGGCGCAGGAGGAAATCAGCCCCAGCATTTT. Residues: CASSYGAGGNQPQHF.

The chain carries TRBV27 and TRBJ2-7; D ambiguous. V was cut by 5 bases and J by 2 bases, with 13 bases left in between. The CDR3 covers 14 residues. CDR1 is MNHEY, CDR2 SMNVEV, per germline (reference sequence). Here the CDR3 reads CASSPWVGPYEQYF. As DNA, the CDR3 is TGTGCCAGCAGTCCGTGGGTGGGCCCCTACGAGCAGTACTTC.

In DNA, the CDR3 is TGTGCCAGCAGCTTACAGGGAATTCAGCCCCAGCATTTT. Protein: CASSLQGIQPQHF. The J gene is TRBJ1-5, the V gene TRBV7-8; a weak D match, TRBD1 (5 bases). CDR3 length: 13 amino acids. Trimming shortened V by 2 bases and J by 6 bases, and 8 bases separated the two germline ends. The germline V gene has CDR1 SGHVS and CDR2 FQNEAQ.

In DNA, the CDR3 is TGTGCCAGCGCTCTGACTAGCGGGGCCTACAATGAGCAGTTCTTC. This sequence encodes CASALTSGAYNEQFF. The chain carries TRBV14 and TRBJ2-1; 11 bases line up with TRBD2. The germline V gene encodes CDR1 SGHDN and CDR2 FVKESK. J lost 2 bases, V lost 8 bases, and 5 bases had no gene match. This CDR3 is built from 15 residues. The full variable domain, completed using reference TRBV14 and TRBJ2-1, is EAGVTQFPSHSVIEKGQTVTLRCDPISGHDNLYWYRRVMGKEIKFLLHFVKESKQDESGMPNNRFLAERTGGTYSTLKVQPAELEDSGVYFCASALTSGAYNEQFFGPGTRLTVL.

The V and J genes are TRBV2 and TRBJ1-2; 10 bases map to TRBD1. Looked up from germline, CDR1 is SNHLY and CDR2 is FYNNEI. Unmatched junction bases numbered 12, after V lost 7 bases and J lost 4 bases. The CDR3 has 16 residues. CDR3 DNA sequence: TGTGCCAGCATGACCCCGCCGGGACAGGGGCTCTATGGCTACACCTTC. Translated: CASMTPPGQGLYGYTF.

The gene calls are TRBV11-3 and TRBJ1-2; no reliable D call. The CDR3 totals 15 residues. The V end lost 0 bases, the J end lost 6 bases, and 14 bases lay between the germline ends. Germline V CDR1 and CDR2: SGHNT, YENEEA. The CDR3 loop is CASSLEAGEKNGYTF. The CDR3 DNA is TGTGCCAGCAGCTTAGAGGCAGGTGAAAAAAATGGCTACACCTTC.

The chain uses TRBV9 and TRBJ2-3; 7 nucleotides match TRBD2. Germline lookup yields CDR1 SGDLS and CDR2 YYNGEE. CDR3 length equals 17 residues. The ends lost 6 bases at V and 0 bases at J; junction bases unmatched: 13. CDR3 nucleotide sequence: TGTGCCAGCAACGCTTCACCCGGGACTACAAGCACAGATACGCAGTATTTT. This encodes CASNASPGTTSTDTQYF.

The chain links TRBV7-2 to TRBJ1-2, with unresolved D. The CDR3 contains 14 residues. CDR1 and CDR2 (germline): SGHTA, FQGNSA. The V end was cut by 1 base, the J end by 10 bases, with 16 bases between. In nucleotides, the CDR3 is TGTGCCAGCAGCTTAGGGCTCTCGATTGGTTTCTACACCTTC. This translates into CASSLGLSIGFYTF.

The J gene is TRBJ2-1, the V gene TRBV21-1; the D call in the table, TRBD2, was not verified against the DNA. TRBV21-1 is a documented pseudogene. The CDR3 length is 20 residues. CDR3 residues: CASSKKHREGLAGGLDEQFF. CDR3 DNA: TGTGCCAGCAGCAAAAAACACAGGGAAGGACTAGCGGGGGGACTGGATGAGCAGTTCTTC.

This chain uses TRBV3-1 (or the pseudogene TRBV3-2) with TRBJ2-3; D perhaps matches TRBD1 (7 bases). V lost 4 bases and J lost 14, with 19 bases in between. Looked up from germline, CDR1 is LGHDT and CDR2 is YNNKEL (reference sequence). The CDR3 spans 13 residues. The CDR3 bases are TGTGCCAGCAGCCCGATGTGGAGGGGGCCTCGGTATTTT. It encodes CASSPMWRGPRYF.

The chain employs TRBV5-1 and TRBJ2-5; the D gene is possibly TRBD2 (5 bases). Germline CDR1 reads SGHRS; CDR2 reads YFSETQ. V was cut by 6 bases and J by 7 bases, with 19 bases left in between. CDR3 length: 14 residues. The CDR3 coding sequence is TGCGCCAGCATAAGAGGACTGGACCCCGGGACCCAGTACTTC. It is translated as CASIRGLDPGTQYF.

V and J are TRBV7-8 and TRBJ2-2; no clear D. Per the germline V gene, CDR1 is SGHVS and CDR2 is FQNEAQ. V was cut by 4 bases and J by 5 bases, with 2 bases left in between. The CDR3 runs to 11 residues. CDR3 amino acids: CASSSTGELFF. DNA of the CDR3: TGTGCCAGCAGCTCTACCGGGGAGCTGTTTTTT.

CDR3 DNA: TGTGCCAGCAGTGAGGGGGGGCGCGAGTTCTTC. It translates to CASSEGGREFF. J is TRBJ2-1 and V is TRBV6-1, with D maybe TRBD2 (7 bases). In germline, CDR1 is MNHNS, CDR2 SASEGT. This CDR3 has 11 amino acids. The germline V and J ends were trimmed by 3 bases and 14 bases, with 11 bases remaining between them.

V usage is TRBV7-8 and J usage is TRBJ2-2; the match to TRBD2 covers 7 bases. Germline lookup yields CDR1 SGHVS and CDR2 FQNEAQ. This CDR3 contains 15 residues. The J segment lost 3 bases and the V segment lost 3 bases, leaving 4 bases of the junction unmatched. Written as DNA, the CDR3 is TGTGCCAGCAGCTTGGCTAGCGGATACACCGGGGAGCTGTTTTTT. As protein: CASSLASGYTGELFF.

J is TRBJ2-2 and V is TRBV9; 12 nucleotides align to TRBD2. Germline-derived CDR1 and CDR2 are SGDLS and YYNGEE. The CDR3 length is 16 residues. After removal of 3 bases from V and 7 bases from J, the junction contained 7 bases not matched to a gene. CDR3 in amino acids: CASSAGLAGGVGELFF. CDR3 DNA sequence: TGTGCCAGCAGCGCAGGTCTAGCGGGAGGGGTCGGGGAGCTGTTTTTT.

This CDR3 reads CASSPHRDNTGLTEAFF. CDR3 bases: TGTGCCAGCAGCCCACACCGGGACAACACAGGACTCACTGAAGCTTTCTTT. The rearrangement joins TRBV7-2 to TRBJ1-1; possible D gene TRBD1, 6 bases. In germline, CDR1 is SGHTA, CDR2 FQGNSA. The CDR3 consists of 17 residues. Trimming stripped 5 bases from V and 4 bases from J, with 23 bases between.

The CDR3 DNA is TGCGCCAGCAGCCCCGGACAGCACCAAGAGACCCAGTACTTC. Translation gives CASSPGQHQETQYF. V gene TRBV5-1 combines with J gene TRBJ2-5; D is perhaps TRBD1 (6 bases). The CDR3 spans 14 residues. V was pared by 4 bases and J by 0 bases, with 10 bases between. Germline V gives CDR1 SGHRS, CDR2 YFSETQ.

The V gene is TRBV12-2, the J gene TRBJ2-7; TRBD2, the table's D call, was not compared with the DNA. TRBV12-2 is described as a pseudogene. The CDR3 is 17 amino acids. This chain's CDR3 is CASRLNVRSDSLWEQYF. CDR3 nucleotides: TGTGCAAGTCGCCTCAACGTCCGGTCAGACTCCCTCTGGGAGCAGTACTTC.

This rearrangement joins TRBV7-3 to TRBJ1-2; 8 nucleotides align to TRBD1. This CDR3 is 14 amino acids long. Germline lookup yields CDR1 SGHTA and CDR2 FQGTGA. V lost 5 bases and J lost 5; bases outside the gene matches: 7. The CDR3: CASSPGTGPYGYTF. CDR3 DNA sequence: TGTGCCAGCAGCCCAGGGACAGGACCTTATGGCTACACCTTC.

V gene TRBV5-1 combines with J gene TRBJ2-7; 7 bases are shared with TRBD2. CDR1 is SGHRS and CDR2 is YFSETQ in the germline V gene. Unmatched junction bases numbered 7, after V lost 3 bases and J lost 7 bases. CDR3 length equals 13 residues. In DNA, the CDR3 is TGCGCCAGCAGCTCCCGCGGGGGTATGGAGCAGTACTTC. The encoded protein is CASSSRGGMEQYF.

This sequence joins TRBV30 and TRBJ2-7; the D gene is possibly TRBD1 (6 bases). V lost 3 bases and J lost 4, with 19 bases in between. The germline V gene has CDR1 GTSNPN and CDR2 SVGIG (reference sequence). CDR3 length equals 15 residues. CDR3 residues: CAWSPLTGTKYEQYF. In DNA form, the CDR3 reads TGTGCCTGGAGCCCACTGACCGGGACAAAATACGAGCAGTACTTC.